Detailed here is one TCR beta chain. Methods used by the authors: Amplification from reference gene primers served as the basis for estimated nucleated cell counts. The method was immunoSEQ multiplex PCR; TCRdb's version includes in-frame clones alone and lacks a portion of them. That table furnishes V, J and clone size, whereas the DNA furnished D and trimming. This table holds tens of thousands of clones, roughly 83% found once. The sample is drawn from a study of blood T cell repertoires in COVID-19. Study background: The United States, Italy and Spain supplied acute and convalescent COVID-19 samples. The cDNA or gDNA used as material had been derived from T cells, B-cell-depleted T cells, or PBMCs.

The CDR3 consists of 16 residues. Trimming shortened V by 2 bases and J by 1 base, and 14 bases separated the two germline ends. Germline loops: CDR1 MNHNS, CDR2 SASEGT. The chain combines TRBV6-1 with TRBJ2-5; TRBD2 is a possible D gene (6 bases). The receptor comes from a human donor in a cohort sampled during active COVID-19. Specimen: peripheral blood. The CDR3: CASSEYLGEAQETQYF. CDR3 nucleotides: TGTGCCAGCAGTGAATATTTAGGGGAGGCCCAAGAGACCCAGTACTTC.